This passage covers 8 T cell receptor beta chains from one sample sequenced in a study of PD-L1 blockade in urothelial cancer. The repertoire was sequenced with immunoSEQ multiplex PCR; TCRdb's copy has only in-frame clones and lacks some. The table shows 90,000 to 120,000 clones, with approximately 85% occurring only once. The starting material was PBMCs, obtained around atezolizumab (anti-PD-L1) treatment. These receptors all come from a man in his fifties with urothelial cancer.

This clone occurred a few times. V is TRBV7-6 and J is TRBJ2-7; 7 bases agree with TRBD2. This CDR3 has 12 residues. Germline V lookup: CDR1 SGHVS, CDR2 FNYEAQ. V gave up 1 base and J gave up 7 bases; unmatched junction bases: 1. This chain's CDR3 is CASSLGEGEQYF. CDR3 nucleotide sequence: TGTGCCAGCAGCTTAGGGGAGGGAGAGCAGTACTTC.

This clone was detected a few times. The genes are TRBV30 and TRBJ1-1; D is unresolved. The CDR3 totals 14 residues. Germline assignment: CDR1 GTSNPN and CDR2 SVGIG (reference sequence). With 2 bases removed from V and 0 bases from J, the gap between germline ends came to 10 bases. CDR3 in DNA: TGTGCCTGGAGTTACATAGCGGTGAACACTGAAGCTTTCTTT. It translates to CAWSYIAVNTEAFF. The full variable domain, with the rest looked up from reference TRBV30 and TRBJ1-1, is SQTIHQWPATLVQPVGSPLSLECTVEGTSNPNLYWYRQAAGRGLQLLFYSVGIGQISSEVPQNLSASRPQDRQFILSSKKLLLSDSGFYLCAWSYIAVNTEAFFGQGTRLTVV.

This chain uses TRBV18 with TRBJ1-5; no clear D. The length of the CDR3 is 14 residues. CDR1 is KGHSH, CDR2 LQKENI, per germline. Trimming took off 3 bases at V and 3 bases at J, with 9 bases between the two ends. CDR3 region: CASSPEQANQPQHF. In DNA form, the CDR3 reads TGTGCCAGCTCACCTGAGCAGGCCAATCAGCCCCAGCATTTT.

To note about this clone: This sample also contains other DNA sequences that code for the same CDR3. The V call is TRBV28, the J call TRBJ2-3; no firm D call. Looked up from germline, CDR1 is MDHEN and CDR2 is SYDVKM. The CDR3 is made up of 14 amino acids. V lost 6 bases to trimming and J lost 2 bases, with 12 bases between them. This chain's CDR3 is CASSLERSTDTQYF. The CDR3 DNA is TGTGCCAGCAGCCTCGAGCGTTCCACAGATACGCAGTATTTT.

The chain links TRBV7-8 to TRBJ2-3; unclear D gene. The V end was cut by 0 bases, the J end by 0 bases, with 7 bases between. Germline CDR1 reads SGHVS; CDR2 reads FQNEAQ. The CDR3 extends over 15 amino acids. Written as DNA, the CDR3 is TGTGCCAGCAGCTTAGCACAGCATAGCACAGATACGCAGTATTTT. This codes for CASSLAQHSTDTQYF.

This chain joins TRBV7-6 and TRBJ2-7; 8 bases fit TRBD2. Looked up from germline, CDR1 is SGHVS and CDR2 is FNYEAQ. This CDR3 has 15 amino acids. J lost 3 bases, V lost 5 bases, and 9 bases had no gene match. The CDR3 coding sequence is TGTGCCAGCAGCCGCGCGGGGGGCGGGGTCTACGAGCAGTACTTC. Protein sequence: CASSRAGGGVYEQYF.

This chain uses TRBV9 with TRBJ1-6; no clear D. The ends were cut back, 3 bases at V and 5 bases at J, with 9 bases in the middle. CDR1 and CDR2 from the germline V gene are SGDLS and YYNGEE. The CDR3 spans 14 residues. CDR3 coding DNA: TGTGCCAGCAGCGAGCGGAGAAATAATTCACCCCTCCACTTT. It codes for CASSERRNNSPLHF.

The chain employs TRBV11-3 and TRBJ2-1; 9 positions match TRBD1. CDR1 is SGHNT and CDR2 is YENEEA in the germline V gene. The CDR3 has 15 residues. V lost 1 base, J lost 5 bases, and 3 bases stayed unmatched. The CDR3 bases are TGTGCCAGCAGCTTAGGGGGGGACAGGGACAATGAGCAGTTCTTC. Protein sequence: CASSLGGDRDNEQFF.